The 27 T cell receptor beta chains reported below all come from one sample, sequenced in a study of T cell changes during pregnancy in multiple sclerosis. Sequencing used immunoSEQ multiplex PCR; TCRdb keeps in-frame clones, though not all of them. The sample lists just over 15,000 clones; about 80% were seen once. The material sequenced was CD8+ T cells from peripheral blood mononuclear cells, taken after pregnancy. These receptors were taken from a female donor in good health, enrolled as a control in a pregnancy study.

The chain links TRBV25-1 to TRBJ1-4, with a tentative D call TRBD1 (6 bases). This CDR3 contains 13 residues. The V and J ends lost 10 bases and 7 bases respectively, with 16 bases between them. Germline V gene sequence: CDR1 MGHDK, CDR2 SYGVNS. The CDR3 sequence: CATAGALLEKLFF. The CDR3, as DNA: TGTGCCACCGCAGGGGCCTTACTTGAAAAACTGTTTTTT.

This chain connects TRBV27 to TRBJ1-6, with 10 bases matching TRBD1. V dropped 6 bases and J dropped 10; count of bases not matched to a gene: 9. This CDR3 is 15 amino acids long. Germline values: CDR1 MNHEY, CDR2 SMNVEV (reference sequence). CDR3 sequence (DNA): TGTGCCAGCAGAGTGGACAGGGGGTTTTTATCACCCCTCCACTTT. Protein: CASRVDRGFLSPLHF.

The V and J genes are TRBV9 and TRBJ2-6, with a tentative D call TRBD2 (5 bases). V was pared by 0 bases and J by 2 bases, with 6 bases between. The CDR3 loop spans 15 amino acids. Germline loops: CDR1 SGDLS, CDR2 YYNGEE. Here the CDR3 reads CASSVGGTGANVLTF. CDR3 DNA: TGTGCCAGCAGCGTAGGAGGGACTGGGGCCAACGTCCTGACTTTC.

J is TRBJ2-7 and V is TRBV6-6; possible D gene TRBD2, 5 bases. The CDR3 has 15 amino acids. Germline V lookup: CDR1 MNHNY, CDR2 SVGAGI (reference sequence). V was trimmed by 0 bases and J by 2 bases, leaving 11 bases between them. DNA for the CDR3: TGTGCCAGCAGTTACTCCCCGGACTCAGCCTACGAGCAGTACTTC. Its protein product is CASSYSPDSAYEQYF.

The chain recombines TRBV25-1 with TRBJ2-3; D is perhaps TRBD1 (5 bases). CDR1 MGHDK and CDR2 SYGVNS come from the germline V gene. The CDR3 has 12 amino acids. Trimming removed 3 bases from V and 6 bases from J, with 7 bases in between. The CDR3 DNA follows: TGTGCCAGCAGTGATTCAGGGGATACGCAGTATTTT. Translating it yields CASSDSGDTQYF.

The rearrangement uses TRBV7-8 and TRBJ2-7; TRBD1 might be the D (5 bases). V shed 8 bases and J shed 6 bases, with 11 bases lying between them. This CDR3 is built from 11 residues. Germline assignment: CDR1 SGHVS and CDR2 FQNEAQ. Here the CDR3 DNA reads TGTGCCAGCGACAGTGGGTTCGAGCAGTACTTC. Its translation: CASDSGFEQYF. Complete variable domain (other parts from reference TRBV7-8 and TRBJ2-7): GAGVSQSPRYKVAKRGQDVALRCDPISGHVSLFWYQQALGQGPEFLTYFQNEAQLDKSGLPSDRFFAERPEGSVSTLKIQRTQQEDSAVYLCASDSGFEQYFGPGTRLTVT.

The gene calls are TRBV9 and TRBJ1-4; possible D gene TRBD1, 6 bases. V lost 4 bases, J lost 8 bases, and 15 bases lay in between. CDR3 length: 14 residues. Germline V gene data show CDR1 as SGDLS and CDR2 as YYNGEE. The CDR3 loop is CASSTGKWGEKLFF. The CDR3 nucleotides read TGTGCCAGCAGCACAGGGAAATGGGGAGAAAAACTGTTTTTT.

This chain joins TRBV7-8 and TRBJ1-1; TRBD1 agrees at 11 bases. V lost 4 bases and J lost 1; bases outside the gene matches: 8. The germline CDR1 and CDR2 sequences are SGHVS and FQNEAQ. The CDR3 has 17 amino acids. CDR3 nucleotides: TGTGCCAGCAGCTCAAGGACAGGGGGCTTTGGGAACACTGAAGCTTTCTTT. Translated: CASSSRTGGFGNTEAFF.

The rearrangement links TRBV10-3 to TRBJ2-1; 8 bases are shared with TRBD2. Germline lookup yields CDR1 ENHRY and CDR2 SYGVKD. The CDR3 consists of 13 residues. J was trimmed by 5 bases and V by 9 bases; bases with no gene match: 6. CDR3 loop: CAIRTSRDNEQFF. In DNA, the CDR3 is TGTGCCATTAGGACTAGCAGAGACAATGAGCAGTTCTTC.

This chain uses TRBV6-5 with TRBJ1-1, with D maybe TRBD1 (5 bases). The CDR3 spans 14 residues. CDR1 MNHEY and CDR2 SVGAGI come from the germline V gene. V was cut by 6 bases and J by 5 bases, with 16 bases left in between. CDR3 sequence: CASSLQEGATEAFF. The CDR3, as DNA: TGTGCCAGCAGCCTACAGGAAGGGGCAACTGAAGCTTTCTTT.

The rearrangement joins TRBV13 to TRBJ1-1, with 9 bases fitting TRBD1. Germline V CDR1 and CDR2: PRHDT, FYEKMQ (reference sequence). The CDR3 is 15 residues long. The ends lost 4 bases at V and 1 base at J; junction bases unmatched: 4. The DNA of the CDR3 is TGTGCCAGCAGCTCACAGGGGGCTTGGAACACTGAAGCTTTCTTT. This gives the protein CASSSQGAWNTEAFF. The full variable domain, rest sourced from reference TRBV13 and TRBJ1-1, is AAGVIQSPRHLIKEKRETATLKCYPIPRHDTVYWYQQGPGQDPQFLISFYEKMQSDKGSIPDRFSAQQFSDYHSELNMSSLELGDSALYFCASSSQGAWNTEAFFGQGTRLTVV.

This rearrangement joins TRBV15 to TRBJ2-1; possible D gene TRBD2, 5 bases. The germline CDR1 and CDR2 sequences are LNHNV and YYDKDF (reference sequence). V lost 3 bases and J 6 bases, leaving 12 bases between the germline ends. The CDR3 is 14 amino acids. Written as DNA, the CDR3 is TGTGCCACCAGCAGGACCCCTAGCTCCAATGAGCAGTTCTTC. This gives the protein CATSRTPSSNEQFF.

The J gene is TRBJ2-1, the V gene TRBV28; unclear D gene. The CDR3 is made up of 12 amino acids. Germline-derived CDR1 and CDR2 are MDHEN and SYDVKM. The ends were cut back, 3 bases at V and 12 bases at J, with 12 bases in the middle. Here the CDR3 DNA reads TGTGCCAGCAGTTTTGGCGCGGTAGTGCAGTTCTTC. Amino acids: CASSFGAVVQFF.

The chain recombines TRBV21-1 with TRBJ1-4; the table gives TRBD1 as D, unverified against the DNA. TRBV21-1 represents a pseudogene. There are 16 residues in the CDR3. The CDR3 region has the DNA TGTGCCAGCAGCAAAGGGGGGCAGGGAACTAATGAAAAACTGTTTTTT. Its translation: CASSKGGQGTNEKLFF.

The chain is built from TRBV11-2 and TRBJ1-6, with D uncertain. The CDR3 consists of 14 residues. The germline V and J ends were trimmed by 5 bases and 4 bases, with 9 bases remaining between them. Per germline, CDR1 SGHAT and CDR2 FQNNGV. Here the CDR3 DNA reads TGTGCCAGCAGCCGTGAACAGTATAATTCACCCCTCCACTTT. Residues: CASSREQYNSPLHF.

The chain combines TRBV6-4 with TRBJ2-6, with D possibly TRBD1 on 6 matching bases. V lost 6 bases, J lost 0 bases, and 9 bases lay in between. The length of the CDR3 is 15 residues. Germline CDR1 and CDR2: MRHNA and SNTAGT. The CDR3 DNA reads as TGTGCCAGCAGCATGGACAGCTCTGGGGCCAACGTCCTGACTTTC. Its protein is CASSMDSSGANVLTF.

The sample holds one count of this clone. J is TRBJ2-1 and V is TRBV6-4; 8 nucleotides agree with TRBD2. Trimming took 0 bases from V and 7 from J; bases not matched to a gene: 8. The CDR3 spans 16 residues. The germline V gene encodes CDR1 MRHNA and CDR2 SNTAGT. DNA of the CDR3: TGTGCCAGCAGTGACTCAGCAGCGGGAGTATCTAATGAGCAGTTCTTC. Amino acid sequence: CASSDSAAGVSNEQFF.

V gene TRBV27 combines with J gene TRBJ2-3, with TRBD2 matching 9 bases. The CDR3 length is 15 residues. The germline V gene has CDR1 MNHEY and CDR2 SMNVEV (reference sequence). With 5 bases clipped from V and 3 bases from J, the junction kept 6 bases outside the gene matches. CDR3 sequence (DNA): TGTGCCAGCAGTCAGGTAGCGGGAGCAACAGATACGCAGTATTTT. Encoded protein: CASSQVAGATDTQYF.

V gene TRBV25-1 combines with J gene TRBJ2-2, with 9 bases matching TRBD2. With 3 bases clipped from V and 6 bases from J, the junction kept 5 bases outside the gene matches. Germline lookup yields CDR1 MGHDK and CDR2 SYGVNS. There are 15 residues in the CDR3. CDR3: CASSDRAGGPGELFF. In DNA form, the CDR3 reads TGTGCCAGCAGTGATCGAGCGGGAGGCCCCGGGGAGCTGTTTTTT.

The J gene is TRBJ1-1, the V gene TRBV10-3; TRBD1 is a possible D gene (5 bases). This CDR3 is built from 14 residues. Trimming pared 4 bases from V and 1 base from J, leaving 10 bases between. The germline V gene has CDR1 ENHRY and CDR2 SYGVKD. CDR3 region: CAISGDSGNTEAFF. For the CDR3, the DNA is TGTGCCATCAGTGGTGACAGTGGGAACACTGAAGCTTTCTTT.

This chain uses TRBV14 with TRBJ2-7, with 10 bases matching TRBD1. This CDR3 comprises 14 residues. Germline values: CDR1 SGHDN, CDR2 FVKESK. Trimming took 1 base from V and 12 from J; bases not matched to a gene: 9. In nucleotides, the CDR3 is TGTGCCAGCAGCCAAGCGACAGAGACAGGGGGCCCGTACTTC. As protein: CASSQATETGGPYF.

This clone was counted a few times. The rearrangement joins TRBV4-2 to TRBJ2-7; D possibly corresponds to TRBD2 (5 bases). This CDR3 has 13 amino acids. Between the trimmed V and J ends, which lost 4 bases and 6 bases, there was a span of 13 bases. From germline, CDR1 is LGHNA and CDR2 YNFKEQ. CDR3 in amino acids: CASSLSEVAEQYF. The CDR3 DNA sequence: TGTGCCAGCAGCCTCTCGGAGGTGGCCGAGCAGTACTTC.

The CDR3 reads CAIPNPREGRRNQPQHF. The CDR3 nucleotides read TGTGCCATCCCCAACCCCCGGGAAGGGCGTCGTAATCAGCCCCAGCATTTT. The chain links TRBV21-1 to TRBJ1-5. TRBV21-1 is flagged as a pseudogene. This CDR3 is built from 17 residues.

This sequence joins TRBV19 and TRBJ1-3; D gene ambiguous. This CDR3 comprises 15 residues. The V end was cut by 4 bases, the J end by 0 bases, with 10 bases between. Germline V gene lookup returns CDR1 LNHDA and CDR2 SQIVND (reference sequence). The CDR3 DNA is TGTGCCAGTAGTAATGGCGGATCCTCTGGAAACACCATATATTTT. Translated, it gives CASSNGGSSGNTIYF.

The rearrangement uses TRBV7-2 and TRBJ1-5; 9 bases are shared with TRBD1. The CDR3 spans 14 residues. Germline V gene sequence: CDR1 SGHTA, CDR2 FQGNSA. V was clipped by 4 bases and J by 4 bases; unmatched bases: 2. This CDR3 is CASSSQGANQPQHF. The DNA of the CDR3 is TGTGCCAGCAGCTCACAGGGGGCTAATCAGCCCCAGCATTTT. Looking up the rest from reference TRBV7-2 and TRBJ1-5 gives the full variable domain: GAGVSQSPSNKVTEKGKDVELRCDPISGHTALYWYRQSLGQGLEFLIYFQGNSAPDKSGLPSDRFSAERTGGSVSTLTIQRTQQEDSAVYLCASSSQGANQPQHFGDGTRLSIL.

The V gene is TRBV6-5, the J gene TRBJ2-1; possible D gene TRBD1, 6 bases. Trimming pared 5 bases from V and 5 bases from J, leaving 16 bases between. The CDR3 covers 15 residues. Germline V gene lookup returns CDR1 MNHEY and CDR2 SVGAGI. In DNA form, the CDR3 reads TGTGCCAGCAGTACCACAGGGAACGGGAACAATGAGCAGTTCTTC. Translated, it gives CASSTTGNGNNEQFF.

The CDR3 DNA sequence: TGTGCCAGCAGCGCTGAAAGGGTAGAATGGAGGGCCACTGAAGCTTTCTTT. It encodes CASSAERVEWRATEAFF. This chain uses TRBV7-6 with TRBJ1-1, with D unresolved. Germline loops: CDR1 SGHVS, CDR2 FNYEAQ. Trimming cost V 5 bases and J 4 bases, with 23 bases left between them. The CDR3 consists of 17 residues.